This entry lists 24 T cell receptor beta chains sequenced from one sample in a study of T cell repertoires in cytomegalovirus infection. No cognate antigen is known for these TCRs. Each CDR3 protein is one row after TCRdb ran MiXCR on the reads. The sample holds about 340,000 distinct CDR3 sequences; 29% are singletons and the top ten take around 20%. Source: cultured PBMCs, taken from culture after CMV antigen stimulation. Source of these receptors: a human donor in good health (CMV status not recorded). Some clones in this sample may be carry-over from other donors' samples.

The V call is TRBV2, the J call TRBJ1-5, with TRBD1 identical over 8 bases. Looked up from germline, CDR1 is SNHLY and CDR2 is FYNNEI. This CDR3 contains 16 residues. Trimming took 6 bases from V and 0 from J; bases not matched to a gene: 7. This CDR3 reads CASRGTGLTSNQPQHF. CDR3 bases: TGTGCCAGCAGGGGGACAGGACTAACTAGCAATCAGCCCCAGCATTTT.

This clonotype came up a few times. The chain carries TRBV4-2 and TRBJ1-2; TRBD1 might be the D (5 bases). This CDR3 is built from 14 residues. CDR1 LGHNA and CDR2 YNFKEQ come from the germline V gene. The V and J ends lost 0 bases and 4 bases respectively, with 9 bases between them. CDR3 coding DNA: TGTGCCAGCAGCCAAGATGGGGGAAGCTATGGCTACACCTTC. This codes for CASSQDGGSYGYTF.

The chain carries TRBV10-3 and TRBJ1-1, with a tentative D call TRBD1 (6 bases). Germline V gene data show CDR1 as ENHRY and CDR2 as SYGVKD. The length of the CDR3 is 16 residues. Trimming stripped 0 bases from V and 3 bases from J, with 14 bases between. The CDR3 coding sequence is TGTGCCATCAGTGAGTCTGGCAGGGGAGGTTACACTGAAGCTTTCTTT. This codes for CAISESGRGGYTEAFF.

This clonotype was detected a few times. The V and J genes are TRBV12-3 or TRBV12-4 and TRBJ2-3; no reliable D call. Trimming cost V 1 base and J 2 bases, with 16 bases left between them. This CDR3 region has 17 residues. The CDR3 region is CASSLGGGGPSTDTQYF. The CDR3 DNA reads TGTGCCAGCAGTTTAGGAGGTGGTGGCCCCTCCACAGATACGCAGTATTTT.

The CDR3 DNA reads TGTGCCAGCGCCCCCGGGACAGTGAACACCGGGGAGCTGTTTTTT. Translating gives CASAPGTVNTGELFF. The chain employs TRBV7-9 and TRBJ2-2; 7 bases fit TRBD1. The V gene's germline CDR1 is SEHNR and CDR2 FQNEAQ (reference sequence). The CDR3 runs 15 residues. After removal of 8 bases from V and 1 base from J, the junction contained 7 bases not matched to a gene.

J is TRBJ1-4 and V is TRBV2; 8 positions match TRBD1. This CDR3 is built from 13 residues. V trimming: 8 bases; J trimming: 8 bases; junction bases outside the gene matches: 7. Germline V gene lookup returns CDR1 SNHLY and CDR2 FYNNEI. The CDR3 DNA sequence: TGTGCCAGCGCGACAGGGGTTGGAGAAAAACTGTTTTTT. This encodes CASATGVGEKLFF.

This rearrangement joins TRBV11-1 to TRBJ2-5, with 7 bases lining up with TRBD2. Unmatched junction bases numbered 3, after V lost 5 bases and J lost 0 bases. The CDR3 consists of 14 residues. In germline, CDR1 is SGHAT, CDR2 FQDESV (reference sequence). CDR3: CASSSGVNQETQYF. The CDR3 nucleotides are TGTGCCAGCAGCAGCGGGGTCAACCAAGAGACCCAGTACTTC.

V and J are TRBV19 and TRBJ1-5, with D hard to call. Germline assignment: CDR1 LNHDA and CDR2 SQIVND (reference sequence). This CDR3 region has 13 residues. The V gene lost 3 bases and the J gene lost 4 bases, with 7 bases spanning the gap. CDR3 sequence: CASSIDWNQPQHF. Here the CDR3 DNA reads TGTGCCAGTAGTATCGACTGGAATCAGCCCCAGCATTTT.

CDR3 coding DNA: TGTGCCAGCAGTTACGAGGTCGCATCTGGGGAGCAGTTCTTC. Residues: CASSYEVASGEQFF. The genes are TRBV6-6 and TRBJ2-1; D remains unclear. The CDR3 is made up of 14 amino acids. Looked up from germline, CDR1 is MNHNY and CDR2 is SVGAGI (reference sequence). Trimming took 2 bases from V and 10 from J, leaving 15 bases between them.

CDR3 region: CSAYIPGLAGGNEQFF. In DNA, the CDR3 is TGCAGTGCTTACATCCCAGGACTAGCGGGGGGCAATGAGCAGTTCTTC. The chain has TRBV20-1 and TRBJ2-1; 14 bases fit TRBD2. V trimming: 5 bases; J trimming: 6 bases; junction bases outside the gene matches: 9. Germline CDR1 and CDR2: DFQATT and SNEGSKA (reference sequence). CDR3 length: 16 residues.

The chain uses TRBV7-9 and TRBJ2-7; 9 bases align to TRBD1. The CDR3 spans 16 residues. The V gene's germline CDR1 is SEHNR and CDR2 FQNEAQ (reference sequence). Trimming removed 0 bases from V and 6 bases from J; junction bases left unmatched: 9. In DNA form, the CDR3 reads TGTGCCAGCAGCTTAGCTCCGGGACAGGGAGTAGGCGAGCAGTACTTC. It specifies CASSLAPGQGVGEQYF.

The table lists this clonotype with many counts. This sequence joins TRBV7-2 and TRBJ2-7, with a weak D call TRBD2 (6 bases). The length of the CDR3 is 15 residues. The V end lost 0 bases, the J end lost 3 bases, and 12 bases lay between the germline ends. Germline assignment: CDR1 SGHTA and CDR2 FQGNSA. The CDR3, as DNA: TGTGCCAGCAGCTTAGCTAGCGGAAGCGGCTACGAGCAGTACTTC. It codes for CASSLASGSGYEQYF.

This clonotype occurred a few times. This chain joins TRBV6-2 or TRBV6-3 and TRBJ2-7; 11 bases map to TRBD2. The J segment lost 3 bases and the V segment lost 6 bases, leaving 16 bases of the junction unmatched. This CDR3 comprises 18 residues. CDR1 is MNHEY and CDR2 is SVGEGT in the germline V gene. CDR3 protein: CASSKTRGLLAGDYEQYF. In nucleotides, the CDR3 is TGTGCCAGCAGCAAAACCAGGGGATTACTAGCGGGGGACTACGAGCAGTACTTC.

Only a few counts were recorded for this clonotype. This sequence joins TRBV7-2 and TRBJ2-1, with TRBD2 identical over 7 bases. V trimming: 1 base; J trimming: 4 bases; junction bases outside the gene matches: 4. The germline V gene encodes CDR1 SGHTA and CDR2 FQGNSA. The CDR3 runs to 15 residues. The CDR3 spells CASSLGGGFYNEQFF. The CDR3 coding sequence is TGTGCCAGCAGCTTAGGGGGGGGGTTTTACAATGAGCAGTTCTTC. Variable domain in full (rest from reference TRBV7-2 and TRBJ2-1): GAGVSQSPSNKVTEKGKDVELRCDPISGHTALYWYRQSLGQGLEFLIYFQGNSAPDKSGLPSDRFSAERTGGSVSTLTIQRTQQEDSAVYLCASSLGGGFYNEQFFGPGTRLTVL.

This chain links TRBV20-1 with TRBJ2-1, with D possibly TRBD1 on 6 matching bases. Germline V gives CDR1 DFQATT, CDR2 SNEGSKA (reference sequence). Trimming cost V 6 bases and J 4 bases, with 19 bases left between them. CDR3 length: 15 amino acids. The DNA for the CDR3 is TGCAGTGCACAAACAGGGACGAGTTGGTACAATGAGCAGTTCTTC. Translating gives CSAQTGTSWYNEQFF.

This clonotype was detected a few times. The CDR3 DNA follows: TGTGCCAGCAGCCGGGGGGGAGGGGATGGCTACACCTTC. This gives the protein CASSRGGGDGYTF. The chain has TRBV3-1 and TRBJ1-2, with D perhaps matching TRBD1 (5 bases). There are 13 residues in the CDR3. Germline CDR1 reads LGHDT; CDR2 reads YNNKEL (reference sequence). Trimming left V 4 bases short and J 6 bases short, with 12 bases between.

This clonotype was observed a handful of times. The chain has TRBV10-2 and TRBJ1-1, with D maybe TRBD1 (5 bases). The V end lost 6 bases, the J end lost 3 bases, and 14 bases lay between the germline ends. This CDR3 is 14 amino acids long. CDR1 is WSHSY and CDR2 is SAAADI in the germline V gene. The CDR3, as DNA: TGCGCCAGCAGACTAGAGAGCAGGGACACTGAAGCTTTCTTT. Its translation: CASRLESRDTEAFF.

The rearrangement joins TRBV2 to TRBJ1-5; D is undetermined. Between the trimmed V and J ends, which lost 6 bases and 0 bases, there was a span of 18 bases. This CDR3 has 17 amino acids. Germline V gene sequence: CDR1 SNHLY, CDR2 FYNNEI. The CDR3 loop reads CASSAEQSGYSNQPQHF. For the CDR3, the DNA is TGTGCCAGCAGCGCTGAACAAAGCGGCTATAGCAATCAGCCCCAGCATTTT.

This clonotype was seen at least ten times. The rearrangement uses TRBV5-5 and TRBJ1-2, with a weak D call TRBD1 (6 bases). CDR1 is SGHKS and CDR2 is YYEKEE in the germline V gene (reference sequence). V was shortened by 0 bases and J by 4 bases, with 19 bases between the two germline ends. CDR3 length equals 17 residues. This CDR3 reads CASSLGDIGNYRYGYTF. CDR3 nucleotides: TGTGCCAGCAGCTTGGGGGACATCGGGAACTATCGCTATGGCTACACCTTC. Drawing the rest from reference TRBV5-5 and TRBJ1-2, the complete variable domain is DAGVTQSPTHLIKTRGQQVTLRCSPISGHKSVSWYQQVLGQGPQFIFQYYEKEERGRGNFPDRFSARQFPNYSSELNVNALLLGDSALYLCASSLGDIGNYRYGYTFGSGTRLTVV.

This clonotype occurred a few times. This chain uses TRBV20-1 with TRBJ2-7, with 10 bases identical to TRBD2. J was trimmed by 3 bases and V by 6 bases; bases with no gene match: 14. CDR3 length: 16 residues. Per the germline V gene, CDR1 is DFQATT and CDR2 is SNEGSKA (reference sequence). This CDR3 is CSASGTSAAGNYEQYF. CDR3 in DNA: TGCAGTGCGTCCGGGACTAGCGCGGCAGGGAACTACGAGCAGTACTTC.

The rearrangement uses TRBV7-2 and TRBJ1-4, with D perhaps matching TRBD1 (5 bases). Germline-derived CDR1 and CDR2 are SGHTA and FQGNSA. The length of the CDR3 is 15 residues. V lost 4 bases and J 7 bases, leaving 16 bases between the germline ends. The CDR3 protein is CASSYAGTRVEKLFF. DNA of the CDR3: TGTGCCAGCAGCTATGCGGGGACGCGGGTTGAAAAACTGTTTTTT.

This clonotype was picked up a small number of times. This rearrangement joins TRBV25-1 to TRBJ1-3; tentatively, D is TRBD1 (5 bases). Trimming left V 4 bases short and J 0 bases short, with 13 bases between. The CDR3 totals 16 residues. Germline CDR1 and CDR2: MGHDK and SYGVNS. CDR3 DNA: TGTGCCAGCAGTGTGGGGGGAAGCCTCTCTGGAAACACCATATATTTT. It translates to CASSVGGSLSGNTIYF.

This clonotype was seen at least ten times. CDR3 amino acids: CASSSTGTGGFNEQFF. CDR3 sequence (DNA): TGTGCCAGCAGTTCGACCGGGACAGGGGGGTTCAATGAGCAGTTCTTC. The V call is TRBV28, the J call TRBJ2-1; 11 bases are shared with TRBD1. Germline trimming cut 4 bases from V and 6 bases from J; bases unmatched to any gene: 8. The germline V gene has CDR1 MDHEN and CDR2 SYDVKM. The CDR3 has 16 residues.

This clonotype appeared once. V usage is TRBV19 and J usage is TRBJ1-5; TRBD1 is a possible D gene (6 bases). CDR1 and CDR2 (germline): LNHDA, SQIVND (reference sequence). V dropped 8 bases and J dropped 0 bases, with 20 bases sitting between them. CDR3 length equals 17 residues. The CDR3 is CASRADRRRHSNQPQHF. DNA for the CDR3: TGTGCCAGTCGTGCTGACAGGCGACGACATAGCAATCAGCCCCAGCATTTT.